Included here is one T cell receptor (beta chain) sequence, with context. The data derive from a study of shared clonotypes between healthy human individuals. Scientists sequenced DNA from unsorted PBMC on ten immunoSEQ deep assay plates. Clones were sequenced by immunoSEQ multiplex PCR, and TCRdb holds only the in-frame ones, with some missing. The sample holds about 490,000 clones, about 78% seen once. The CDR3 has 13 residues. V lost 8 bases to trimming and J lost 4 bases; unmatched junction nucleotides: 6. Germline CDR1 reads KGHSH; CDR2 reads LQKENI. The sample taken for sequencing was PBMCs. The chain links TRBV18 to TRBJ1-1; 8 nucleotides line up with TRBD1. The TCR comes from a woman aged 35 to 49 in good health. Some clones in this sample may be carry-over from other donors' samples. The CDR3 DNA is TGTGCCAGCGCGACAGGGGTGGGCACTGAAGCTTTCTTT. This sequence encodes CASATGVGTEAFF.